This T cell receptor beta chain was found in a study of cytomegalovirus exposure and HLA in healthy donors. About the research overall: A previous analysis identified around 120 million unique TCR beta sequences derived from some 170 million T cells.

PCR involved 60 Vbeta and 13 Jbeta primers. The data were produced by immunoSEQ multiplex PCR, yet TCRdb's version contains in-frame clones alone and is incomplete. The sample records under 110,000 clones, under 80% being singletons. CDR1 is SGHTA and CDR2 is FQGNSA in the germline V gene. V gave up 5 bases and J gave up 8 bases, with 19 bases separating them. CDR3 length: 15 amino acids. The material sequenced was PBMCs. This chain uses TRBV7-2 with TRBJ1-5; possibly TRBD1 for D (5 bases). This TCR was recovered from a man in his fifties or sixties in good health and CMV-seronegative. Here the CDR3 reads CASSEMGGGWEPQHF. CDR3 sequence (DNA): TGTGCCAGCAGCGAAATGGGGGGGGGTTGGGAGCCCCAGCATTTT.